Below are 3 T cell receptor beta chains sequenced from a single sample in a study of cytomegalovirus exposure and HLA in healthy donors. The table came from immunoSEQ multiplex PCR; TCRdb's copy has only in-frame clones and leaves some out. The sample records about 89,000 clones, 84% being singletons. The source material was PBMCs. These receptors were obtained from a young woman in good health and CMV-seropositive.

Only a few counts were recorded for this clone. V and J are TRBV7-8 and TRBJ1-2, with 8 positions matching TRBD1. There are 16 residues in the CDR3. Germline V gene sequence: CDR1 SGHVS, CDR2 FQNEAQ. The ends lost 0 bases at V and 7 bases at J; junction bases unmatched: 10. DNA of the CDR3: TGTGCCAGCAGCTTAGCGTCCCAGCAGGGGGCCACTGGCTACACCTTC. Translated, it gives CASSLASQQGATGYTF.

This rearrangement joins TRBV5-1 to TRBJ1-1; D possibly corresponds to TRBD1 (6 bases). CDR3 size: 14 residues. The V end was cut by 4 bases, the J end by 4 bases, with 14 bases between. CDR1 SGHRS and CDR2 YFSETQ come from the germline V gene. CDR3 DNA sequence: TGCGCCAGCAGCCAGACGACAGGCCCCACTGAAGCTTTCTTT. It codes for CASSQTTGPTEAFF.

The V and J genes are TRBV18 and TRBJ2-7, with 8 bases fitting TRBD2. V was pared by 2 bases and J by 4 bases, with 7 bases of the junction left unmatched. Germline CDR1 reads KGHSH; CDR2 reads LQKENI. This CDR3 has 15 amino acids. The CDR3 DNA reads as TGTGCCAGCTCACCAAATACGGGGGGGCAGTACGAGCAGTACTTC. It yields the protein CASSPNTGGQYEQYF.